The 26 T cell receptor beta chains listed next were all sequenced from one sample in a study of CD8 T cells in Susac syndrome (dated by TCRdb to about 2019). Receptor libraries were prepared by the immunoSEQ multiplex PCR assay. RNA was extracted using the RNeasy kit, and roughly 0.45 to 1 microgram was reverse transcribed with random hexamers. TCRdb itself trimmed the public reads at Q25 with fastp, ran MiXCR and retained productive beta chains. When rows share a CDR3 protein, they turn into one entry using the most common DNA and genes. Here the sample has more than 200,000 distinct CDR3 sequences; over 90% occur a single time. The top ten clones comprise 0.15% to 0.2% of the sample. Source material: CD4+ T cells from PBMCs. These receptors came from a human donor with Susac syndrome.

The chain recombines TRBV29-1 with TRBJ2-5; D remains ambiguous. This CDR3 region has 12 residues. Trimming removed 8 bases from V and 1 base from J, with 11 bases in between. Germline V gene lookup returns CDR1 SQVTM and CDR2 ANQGSEA. Here the CDR3 reads CSSSPSQETQYF. In DNA form, the CDR3 reads TGCAGCTCCAGCCCGTCCCAAGAGACCCAGTACTTC.

The chain carries TRBV6-2 or TRBV6-3 and TRBJ2-1; possibly TRBD1 or TRBD2 for D (7 bases each). This CDR3 is built from 16 residues. V shed 6 bases and J shed 5 bases, with 20 bases lying between them. Germline V gene data show CDR1 as MNHEY and CDR2 as SVGEGT. The chain's CDR3 is CASSPGRDRINNEQFF. CDR3 sequence (DNA): TGTGCCAGCAGCCCTGGGAGGGACAGAATTAACAATGAGCAGTTCTTC.

The rearrangement joins TRBV9 to TRBJ2-2; weak D call: TRBD2 (6 bases). Germline loops: CDR1 SGDLS, CDR2 YYNGEE. Trimming removed 4 bases from V and 7 bases from J, with 17 bases in between. This CDR3 is built from 15 residues. The CDR3, as DNA: TGTGCCAGCAGCTTCGCGGGGACGAAGGGCGGGGAGCTGTTTTTT. It specifies CASSFAGTKGGELFF.

This clonotype showed up just a few times. The chain joins TRBV24-1 to TRBJ2-5, with a weak D call TRBD2 (6 bases). There are 14 residues in the CDR3. Germline V gene lookup returns CDR1 KGHDR and CDR2 SFDVKD. Trimming left V 4 bases short and J 3 bases short, with 11 bases between. In DNA, the CDR3 is TGTGCCACCAGTGACCAGGGAGGAGAAGAGACCCAGTACTTC. The encoded protein is CATSDQGGEETQYF.

V is TRBV6-6 and J is TRBJ2-7; TRBD1 aligns across 7 bases. The CDR3 contains 15 residues. J was trimmed by 0 bases and V by 5 bases; bases with no gene match: 7. Per the germline V gene, CDR1 is MNHNY and CDR2 is SVGAGI (reference sequence). The CDR3 DNA sequence: TGTGCCAGCAGTGTTGGGACAGCCAACTCCTACGAGCAGTACTTC. It codes for CASSVGTANSYEQYF.

The chain is built from TRBV7-9 and TRBJ1-2; TRBD1 might be the D (5 bases). Looked up from germline, CDR1 is SEHNR and CDR2 is FQNEAQ (reference sequence). V was pared by 4 bases and J by 1 base, with 10 bases between. This CDR3 contains 14 residues. CDR3 in DNA: TGTGCCAGCAGCTCAAGGGGAAGTAACTATGGCTACACCTTC. This codes for CASSSRGSNYGYTF.

This chain joins TRBV4-3 and TRBJ1-2, with TRBD1 matching over 10 bases. In germline, CDR1 is LGHNA, CDR2 YSLEER. The CDR3 sequence is 15 residues long. The trim removed 0 bases at V and 8 bases at J, leaving 6 bases unmatched. CDR3 amino acids: CASSQDRQGARGYTF. The CDR3 coding sequence is TGCGCCAGCAGCCAAGACAGACAGGGGGCAAGGGGCTACACCTTC.

The J gene is TRBJ1-1, the V gene TRBV12-3 or TRBV12-4; D gene unclear. The CDR3 covers 13 residues. V dropped 9 bases and J dropped 0 bases, with 11 bases sitting between them. In DNA, the CDR3 is TGTGCCAGTCTCCTCCGGGTGAACACTGAAGCTTTCTTT. It encodes CASLLRVNTEAFF.

The CDR3 reads CASSPPGDGDTEAFF. Here the CDR3 DNA reads TGTGCCAGCAGCCCTCCAGGGGACGGGGACACTGAAGCTTTCTTT. The chain is built from TRBV28 and TRBJ1-1; TRBD1 is a possible D gene (6 bases). Deletions cut 6 bases from V and 3 bases from J, with 17 bases between. Germline loops: CDR1 MDHEN, CDR2 SYDVKM. CDR3 length equals 15 residues.

V and J are TRBV4-1 and TRBJ2-1; TRBD1 matches 8 bases. J lost 10 bases, V lost 0 bases, and 11 bases had no gene match. Germline CDR1 is MGHRA and CDR2 is YSYEKL. The CDR3 runs 16 residues. CDR3 sequence (DNA): TGCGCCAGCAGCCAAGAACCCGGCAGGGGGCTGGGCGAGCAGTTCTTC. Its protein product is CASSQEPGRGLGEQFF.

The chain has TRBV20-1 and TRBJ2-6, with TRBD1 as a possible D gene (6 bases). The V gene lost 7 bases and the J gene lost 2 bases, with 12 bases spanning the gap. The CDR3 is 14 amino acids. Germline CDR1 DFQATT, CDR2 SNEGSKA (reference sequence). The CDR3, as DNA: TGCAGTGGGTTGGGGGCAGCTGGGGCCAACGTCCTGACTTTC. It specifies CSGLGAAGANVLTF.

The chain has TRBV4-3 and TRBJ2-1; 9 bases are shared with TRBD2. CDR3 length equals 20 residues. Germline V lookup: CDR1 LGHNA, CDR2 YSLEER. Unmatched junction bases numbered 12, after V lost 0 bases and J lost 0 bases. The CDR3 is CASSQDFRAGGHDSYNEQFF. The CDR3 region has the DNA TGCGCCAGCAGCCAAGATTTTCGAGCGGGGGGCCACGACTCCTACAATGAGCAGTTCTTC.

The V call is TRBV11-1, the J call TRBJ2-7; D is unresolved. The V and J ends lost 2 bases and 0 bases respectively, with 11 bases between them. Germline loops: CDR1 SGHAT, CDR2 FQDESV (reference sequence). The CDR3 runs to 15 residues. The CDR3 region is CASSLRTHGSYEQYF. The CDR3 DNA is TGTGCCAGCAGCTTACGTACTCATGGCTCCTACGAGCAGTACTTC.

The rearrangement uses TRBV20-1 and TRBJ2-7, with D possibly being TRBD1 (6 bases). Germline lookup yields CDR1 DFQATT and CDR2 SNEGSKA (reference sequence). The CDR3 sequence is 14 residues long. V was cut by 1 base and J by 2 bases, with 12 bases left in between. The CDR3 spells CSARGPRGPYEQYF. CDR3 bases: TGCAGTGCTAGAGGTCCCAGGGGCCCCTACGAGCAGTACTTC.

In DNA, the CDR3 is TGCGCCAGCAGTGAGTCGGGGGGACCGGGATCACCCCTCCACTTT. Protein: CASSESGGPGSPLHF. The chain couples TRBV10-1 to TRBJ1-6, with a tentative D call TRBD1 (5 bases). Per the germline V gene, CDR1 is WNHNN and CDR2 is SYGVQD (reference sequence). The CDR3 has 15 residues. The V gene lost 0 bases and the J gene lost 10 bases, with 13 bases spanning the gap.

V and J are TRBV7-2 and TRBJ1-1; the D is unclear. Per the germline V gene, CDR1 is SGHTA and CDR2 is FQGNSA. Trimming cost V 5 bases and J 7 bases, with 11 bases left between them. The CDR3 consists of 12 residues. The CDR3, as DNA: TGTGCCAGCAGCCCAGCTTTGGTTGAAGCTTTCTTT. Translation: CASSPALVEAFF.

The chain links TRBV3-1 to TRBJ1-1; D may be TRBD1 (6 bases). The CDR3 spans 14 residues. V shed 4 bases and J shed 5 bases, with 14 bases lying between them. Germline V gene lookup returns CDR1 LGHDT and CDR2 YNNKEL (reference sequence). CDR3 sequence reads: CASSRKPQGTEAFF. The CDR3 DNA reads as TGTGCCAGCAGCCGCAAACCTCAGGGGACTGAAGCTTTCTTT.

V and J are TRBV3-1 and TRBJ1-6; unclear D gene. The V and J ends lost 3 bases and 8 bases respectively, with 17 bases between them. CDR3 length: 16 amino acids. Germline V CDR1 and CDR2: LGHDT, YNNKEL (reference sequence). CDR3 bases: TGTGCCAGCAGCCACGGCCCCAACGGGTGGGATTCACCCCTCCACTTT. Its protein is CASSHGPNGWDSPLHF. The full variable domain, in which reference TRBV3-1 and TRBJ1-6 provide the parts outside the CDR3, is DTAVSQTPKYLVTQMGNDKSIKCEQNLGHDTMYWYKQDSKKFLKIMFSYNNKELIINETVPNRFSPKSPDKAHLNLHINSLELGDSAVYFCASSHGPNGWDSPLHFGNGTRLTVT.

V is TRBV2 and J is TRBJ2-2, with 9 bases identical to TRBD1. Trimming removed 2 bases from V and 2 bases from J; junction bases left unmatched: 3. CDR1 and CDR2 (germline): SNHLY, FYNNEI. CDR3 length: 16 amino acids. The CDR3 spells CASSELGQGNTGELFF. CDR3 nucleotide sequence: TGTGCCAGCAGTGAATTGGGACAGGGAAACACCGGGGAGCTGTTTTTT.

This rearrangement joins TRBV20-1 to TRBJ1-3, with D possibly TRBD1 on 5 matching bases. The CDR3 consists of 15 residues. Germline V gives CDR1 DFQATT, CDR2 SNEGSKA (reference sequence). Trimming took off 0 bases at V and 2 bases at J, with 11 bases between the two ends. The DNA for the CDR3 is TGCAGTGCTAGAGAAGGGCCAGGGACTGGAAACACCATATATTTT. Translating it yields CSAREGPGTGNTIYF.

This chain joins TRBV28 and TRBJ2-5; 7 nucleotides line up with TRBD1. Germline CDR1 reads MDHEN; CDR2 reads SYDVKM. The length of the CDR3 is 15 residues. J was trimmed by 4 bases and V by 2 bases; bases with no gene match: 7. The CDR3 sequence: CASSLTTGLGETQYF. Here the CDR3 DNA reads TGTGCCAGCAGTTTAACGACAGGGTTGGGAGAGACCCAGTACTTC. The variable domain in full, completed from reference TRBV28 and TRBJ2-5, reads DVKVTQSSRYLVKRTGEKVFLECVQDMDHENMFWYRQDPGLGLRLIYFSYDVKMKEKGDIPEGYSVSREKKERFSLILESASTNQTSMYLCASSLTTGLGETQYFGPGTRLLVL.

The chain uses TRBV3-1 and TRBJ2-5, with 10 bases matching TRBD2. V lost 2 bases and J lost 4; bases outside the gene matches: 13. There are 18 residues in the CDR3. Germline assignment: CDR1 LGHDT and CDR2 YNNKEL (reference sequence). The DNA for the CDR3 is TGTGCCAGCAGCCAAATGGGAGCGGGGGGGCAGGAAGGAGAGACCCAGTACTTC. Its protein product is CASSQMGAGGQEGETQYF.

The chain carries TRBV6-2 or TRBV6-3 and TRBJ1-5; weak D call: TRBD1 (6 bases). Germline-derived CDR1 and CDR2 are MNHEY and SVGEGT. The CDR3 consists of 16 residues. The V end was cut by 7 bases, the J end by 2 bases, with 18 bases between. CDR3 sequence: CASIRGANQGNQPQHF. The CDR3 bases are TGTGCCAGCATCCGGGGGGCGAATCAAGGCAATCAGCCCCAGCATTTT.

V and J are TRBV7-3 and TRBJ1-1; possibly TRBD1 for D (5 bases). Trimming shortened V by 5 bases and J by 7 bases, and 14 bases separated the two germline ends. The CDR3 runs 13 residues. CDR1 is SGHTA and CDR2 is FQGTGA in the germline V gene. CDR3 residues: CASSPDRADEAFF. In DNA form, the CDR3 reads TGTGCCAGCAGCCCCGACAGAGCAGATGAAGCTTTCTTT.

The chain is built from TRBV18 and TRBJ2-7; TRBD2 matches at 9 bases. Germline V gene data show CDR1 as KGHSH and CDR2 as LQKENI. With 3 bases clipped from V and 6 bases from J, the junction kept 3 bases outside the gene matches. The CDR3 totals 13 residues. CDR3 coding DNA: TGTGCCAGCTCACCGGCGGGAGGGAGCGAGCAGTACTTC. It encodes CASSPAGGSEQYF. Filled out from reference TRBV18 and TRBJ2-7, the complete variable domain reads NAGVMQNPRHLVRRRGQEARLRCSPMKGHSHVYWYRQLPEEGLKFMVYLQKENIIDESGMPKERFSAEFPKEGPSILRIQQVVRGDSAAYFCASSPAGGSEQYFGPGTRLTVT.

This rearrangement joins TRBV3-1 to TRBJ2-7, with TRBD2 as a possible D gene (7 bases). V shed 6 bases and J shed 7 bases, with 31 bases lying between them. Germline CDR1 and CDR2: LGHDT and YNNKEL (reference sequence). The CDR3 consists of 18 residues. Here the CDR3 reads CASRGTAGAREGILEQYF. The CDR3 DNA is TGTGCCAGCAGGGGTACCGCGGGGGCCAGGGAGGGAATCTTGGAGCAGTACTTC.